The sample holds one count of the clone carrying this T cell receptor (beta chain). What it binds is unknown. Researchers maintained the mixed lymphocyte reaction cells in coculture at 37°C for approximately six days. Germline loops: CDR1 MNHNY, CDR2 SVGAGI (reference sequence). This CDR3 has 12 residues. Trimming took 6 bases from V and 7 from J, leaving 13 bases between them. The data stem from a study of siplizumab effects on memory and regulatory T cells. The repertoire was sequenced with immunoSEQ multiplex PCR; TCRdb's copy has only in-frame clones and lacks some. The sample records 4,000 to 5,000 clones, 45% to 50% being singletons.

This sequence originates from a human donor in good health; the cells came from an allogeneic mixed lymphocyte reaction. Some clones in this sample may be carry-over from other donors' samples. The chain carries TRBV6-6 and TRBJ2-7; the D is unclear. Sequenced sample: CFSE-low (dividing) CD4+ T cells sorted from an allogeneic mixed lymphocyte reaction. CDR3 loop: CASRKRLREQYF. The CDR3 DNA is TGTGCCAGCAGAAAGAGACTCCGGGAGCAGTACTTC.